This T cell receptor beta chain was sequenced for a study of control samples from healthy donors and cancer patients. This CDR3 spans 16 amino acids. Trimming took 3 bases from V and 8 from J, leaving 19 bases between them. The germline gives CDR1 LNHDA, CDR2 SQIVND (reference sequence). Assay: immunoSEQ multiplex PCR; the TCRdb copy retains only in-frame clones and omits some. The sample lists 95,000 to 130,000 clones; roughly 92% were seen once. The sample comprised blood. The clonotype originates from a man between 25 and 39 years old in good health. V and J are TRBV19 and TRBJ1-4; D is perhaps TRBD1 (5 bases). The DNA for the CDR3 is TGTGCCAGTAGTATCTGGGGTGGGCAGGGATTCGAAAAACTGTTTTTT. As protein: CASSIWGGQGFEKLFF.